The 20 T cell receptor beta chains below come from one sample, sequenced in a study of OX40 agonist ivuxolimab in advanced cancers. Assay used: immunoSEQ multiplex PCR; TCRdb lists only in-frame clones, some missing. The sample records just under 85,000 clones, around 84% being singletons. The specimen comprised CD4+ or CD8+ T cells sorted from blood, sampled in a trial of the OX40 agonist ivuxolimab. The origin of the receptors is an adult with an advanced solid tumor such as melanoma, head and neck, liver or kidney cancer.

The V gene is TRBV18, the J gene TRBJ1-4; D not certain. From germline, CDR1 is KGHSH and CDR2 LQKENI. Trimming cost V 3 bases and J 7 bases, with 18 bases left between them. The CDR3 sequence is 16 residues long. The CDR3 spells CASSPLPQIEGEKLFF. The CDR3 region has the DNA TGTGCCAGCTCACCTCTCCCACAGATTGAGGGTGAAAAACTGTTTTTT.

J is TRBJ1-1 and V is TRBV30; D might be TRBD1 (5 bases). Germline V gene sequence: CDR1 GTSNPN, CDR2 SVGIG (reference sequence). V was pared by 1 base and J by 8 bases, with 11 bases between. The CDR3 is made up of 12 amino acids. Here the CDR3 DNA reads TGTGCCTGGAGTGGTGGGGCCCCCGAAGCTTTCTTT. This gives the protein CAWSGGAPEAFF. The complete variable domain, with remaining parts taken from reference TRBV30 and TRBJ1-1, reads SQTIHQWPATLVQPVGSPLSLECTVEGTSNPNLYWYRQAAGRGLQLLFYSVGIGQISSEVPQNLSASRPQDRQFILSSKKLLLSDSGFYLCAWSGGAPEAFFGQGTRLTVV.

CDR3 sequence: CASSPQGAYEQYF. Written as DNA, the CDR3 is TGTGCCAGCTCACCACAGGGGGCCTACGAGCAGTACTTC. The V gene is TRBV18, the J gene TRBJ2-7, with D possibly being TRBD1 (6 bases). The CDR3 covers 13 residues. Trimming left V 1 base short and J 2 bases short, with 6 bases between. The germline gives CDR1 KGHSH, CDR2 LQKENI.

The V gene is TRBV6-1, the J gene TRBJ2-7; a possible D gene is TRBD2 (6 bases). From germline, CDR1 is MNHNS and CDR2 SASEGT. The CDR3 contains 12 residues. With 7 bases removed from V and 6 bases from J, the gap between germline ends came to 13 bases. The CDR3 coding sequence is TGTGCCAGCACGGTGGAGGGACGCGAGCAGTACTTC. This encodes CASTVEGREQYF.

The table lists this clone with a count of one. J is TRBJ2-6 and V is TRBV7-3, with D perhaps TRBD1 (6 bases). V lost 3 bases, J lost 0 bases, and 6 bases lay in between. The CDR3 contains 15 residues. Germline V gives CDR1 SGHTA, CDR2 FQGTGA. CDR3 in DNA: TGTGCCAGCAGCTTGGGGGCCTCTGGGGCCAACGTCCTGACTTTC. Protein sequence: CASSLGASGANVLTF.

The J gene is TRBJ1-6, the V gene TRBV21-1; TRBD1 is taken as the D call from the table, unchecked against the DNA. TRBV21-1 represents a pseudogene. The CDR3 extends over 19 amino acids. CDR3 nucleotide sequence: TGTGCCAGCAGCAATATTAGGGGCCCTGGGTCAGGGCATAATTCACCCCTCCACTTT. Protein product: CASSNIRGPGSGHNSPLHF.

Here the CDR3 DNA reads TGTGCCAGCAGTTACTCGTTCCGATCAGATACGCAGTATTTT. This translates into CASSYSFRSDTQYF. The J gene is TRBJ2-3, the V gene TRBV6-6; D is undetermined. Per germline, CDR1 MNHNY and CDR2 SVGAGI (reference sequence). Trimming removed 0 bases at V and 4 bases at J, with 8 bases between. The length of the CDR3 is 14 residues.

The chain has TRBV5-4 and TRBJ2-3, with D unresolved. Trimming left V 0 bases short and J 3 bases short, with 14 bases between. Germline V gene data show CDR1 as SGHNT and CDR2 as YYREEE (reference sequence). This CDR3 spans 16 amino acids. CDR3 bases: TGTGCCAGCAGCTTGGAGGCGTCCTCTACTACAGATACGCAGTATTTT. Amino acids: CASSLEASSTTDTQYF. Looking up the rest from reference TRBV5-4 and TRBJ2-3 gives the full variable domain: ETGVTQSPTHLIKTRGQQVTLRCSSQSGHNTVSWYQQALGQGPQFIFQYYREEENGRGNFPPRFSGLQFPNYSSELNVNALELDDSALYLCASSLEASSTTDTQYFGPGTRLTVL.

The chain combines TRBV27 with TRBJ2-2; tentative D call: TRBD2 (6 bases). The CDR3 covers 16 residues. Germline V gene lookup returns CDR1 MNHEY and CDR2 SMNVEV (reference sequence). Trimming cost V 3 bases and J 2 bases, with 13 bases left between them. The CDR3 DNA follows: TGTGCCAGCAGTTTTTTCCCCGGGGGAAACACCGGGGAGCTGTTTTTT. Amino acid sequence: CASSFFPGGNTGELFF.

For the CDR3, the DNA is TGCAGCGCAGGGCAGCCTAATGAAAAACTGTTTTTT. Its translation is CSAGQPNEKLFF. The rearrangement joins TRBV29-1 to TRBJ1-4; D perhaps matches TRBD1 (5 bases). The germline CDR1 and CDR2 sequences are SQVTM and ANQGSEA. Trimming pared 7 bases from V and 3 bases from J, leaving 9 bases between. The CDR3 loop spans 12 amino acids.

The genes are TRBV10-3 and TRBJ2-5, with D possibly being TRBD1 or TRBD2 (5 bases each). The germline gives CDR1 ENHRY, CDR2 SYGVKD. The CDR3 has 12 residues. Trimming left V 10 bases short and J 4 bases short, with 13 bases between. CDR3 sequence: CATGTEGETQYF. The CDR3 bases are TGTGCCACCGGGACCGAGGGAGAGACCCAGTACTTC.

The rearrangement joins TRBV27 to TRBJ2-3; D is unresolved. The CDR3 loop spans 13 amino acids. Germline V gene data show CDR1 as MNHEY and CDR2 as SMNVEV (reference sequence). Trimming cost V 2 bases and J 6 bases, with 9 bases left between them. Here the CDR3 reads CASSLQAMDTQYF. The CDR3 DNA reads as TGTGCCAGCAGTTTACAAGCGATGGATACGCAGTATTTT.

This sequence joins TRBV12-5 and TRBJ2-7; the D call may be TRBD1 or TRBD2 (5 bases each). The germline V gene encodes CDR1 LGHNT and CDR2 FRNRAP. The CDR3 consists of 13 residues. Trimming cost V 8 bases and J 6 bases, with 17 bases left between them. The CDR3 DNA is TGTGCTAGTATGAGGGGATGGACCGGCGAGCAGTACTTC. The encoded protein is CASMRGWTGEQYF.

This chain uses TRBV2 with TRBJ1-5; the D gene is possibly TRBD1 (6 bases). The V and J ends lost 0 bases and 15 bases respectively, with 12 bases between them. The germline V gene encodes CDR1 SNHLY and CDR2 FYNNEI. This CDR3 comprises 12 residues. CDR3 region: CASSEAGQGWHF. CDR3 bases: TGTGCCAGCAGTGAAGCAGGCCAGGGGTGGCATTTT.

J is TRBJ2-2 and V is TRBV5-1, with TRBD1 matching over 7 bases. Germline V CDR1 and CDR2: SGHRS, YFSETQ. The CDR3 runs 15 residues. The J segment lost 1 base and the V segment lost 4 bases, leaving 4 bases of the junction unmatched. The CDR3 DNA reads as TGCGCCAGCAGCCTCCAGGGGGTGAACACCGGGGAGCTGTTTTTT. Amino acids: CASSLQGVNTGELFF.

The chain combines TRBV7-9 with TRBJ2-3; D not resolved. Trimming pared 5 bases from V and 6 bases from J, leaving 12 bases between. Germline lookup yields CDR1 SEHNR and CDR2 FQNEAQ (reference sequence). The CDR3 spans 13 residues. The CDR3 sequence: CASSPGGVDTQYF. In DNA form, the CDR3 reads TGTGCCAGCAGCCCCGGTGGGGTGGATACGCAGTATTTT.

This CDR3 reads CASSLTLDETQYF. The DNA for the CDR3 is TGTGCCAGCAGCTTAACGTTGGACGAGACCCAGTACTTC. This rearrangement joins TRBV7-3 to TRBJ2-5, with D unresolved. V was shortened by 0 bases and J by 5 bases, with 7 bases between the two germline ends. The CDR3 is made up of 13 amino acids. The V gene's germline CDR1 is SGHTA and CDR2 FQGTGA.

This clone appeared once. V is TRBV29-1 and J is TRBJ2-3; D may be TRBD1 (6 bases). This CDR3 contains 12 residues. The V gene's germline CDR1 is SQVTM and CDR2 ANQGSEA. The ends were cut back, 7 bases at V and 3 bases at J, with 11 bases in the middle. As DNA, the CDR3 is TGCAGCGCGGAAGGGGGAACAGATACGCAGTATTTT. Its translation is CSAEGGTDTQYF.

V gene TRBV5-1 combines with J gene TRBJ2-2; D is perhaps TRBD1 (5 bases). Trimming pared 0 bases from V and 4 bases from J, leaving 13 bases between. Germline loops: CDR1 SGHRS, CDR2 YFSETQ. CDR3 length: 16 residues. CDR3 region: CASSLAGIPGTGELFF. The CDR3 DNA follows: TGCGCCAGCAGCTTGGCAGGGATCCCGGGCACCGGGGAGCTGTTTTTT. The entire variable domain, with the rest obtained from reference TRBV5-1 and TRBJ2-2, is as follows: KAGVTQTPRYLIKTRGQQVTLSCSPISGHRSVSWYQQTPGQGLQFLFEYFSETQRNKGNFPGRFSGRQFSNSRSEMNVSTLELGDSALYLCASSLAGIPGTGELFFGEGSRLTVL.

The V call is TRBV10-2, the J call TRBJ1-1, with a tentative D call TRBD1 (5 bases). V lost 3 bases to trimming and J lost 4 bases, with 15 bases between them. The V gene's germline CDR1 is WSHSY and CDR2 SAAADI. The CDR3 length is 15 residues. CDR3 sequence reads: CASSDPGFWATEAFF. CDR3 DNA sequence: TGCGCCAGCAGTGACCCAGGGTTCTGGGCCACTGAAGCTTTCTTT.